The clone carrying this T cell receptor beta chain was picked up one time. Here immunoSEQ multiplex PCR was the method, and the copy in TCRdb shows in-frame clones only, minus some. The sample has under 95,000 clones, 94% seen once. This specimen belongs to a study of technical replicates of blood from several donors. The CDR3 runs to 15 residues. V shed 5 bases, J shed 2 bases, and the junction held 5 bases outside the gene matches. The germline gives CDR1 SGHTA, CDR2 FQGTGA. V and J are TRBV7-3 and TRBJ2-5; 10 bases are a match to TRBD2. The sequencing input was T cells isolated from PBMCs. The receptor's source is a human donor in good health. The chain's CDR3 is CASSLERGGQETQYF. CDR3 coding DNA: TGTGCCAGCAGCCTAGAGCGGGGGGGACAAGAGACCCAGTACTTC.